The sequence of this TCR beta chain was determined in a study of technical replicates of blood from a few donors (dated by TCRdb to about 2017). Details on this clone: Its antigen is unknown. No per-base quality is available; no much larger clone lies one base away.

Library preparation employed the immunoSEQ multiplex PCR assay. The source is immuneACCESS, and TCRdb retained only in-frame sequences with V and J called. Part of the clones is not carried over; for the studies checked, unresolved V genes explain less than half of this, and the remainder is unexplained. For this sample the table gives about 80,000 clones, of which 98% were detected only once. Together, the top ten hold approximately 0.15% of the sample. According to the germline V gene, CDR1 reads SGHDT and CDR2 reads YYEEEE. The cysteine opens and the phenylalanine closes a CDR3 of 14 amino acids. This entry keeps only the CDR3 DNA: 42 bases, framed from base 1. V loses 4 bases at its end and J loses 2 bases; junction bases beyond the gene matches: 5.

Material: T cells isolated from PBMCs. The receptor chain draws on TRBV5-6 and TRBJ1-1; 7 middle bases align to TRBD1. This clonotype was sampled from a human donor in good health. This receptor carries the CDR3 CASSEGAKNTEAFF. The DNA reads as follows: TGTGCCAGCAGCGAGGGGGCAAAAAACACTGAAGCTTTCTTT.